One T cell receptor (beta chain) is described in this entry. Profiled with immunoSEQ multiplex PCR; TCRdb holds only in-frame clones, not every one. The sample carries about 2 million clones, roughly 95% recorded once. Positive CCR7 selection of CD45RO-negative cells yielded the naive CD8 cells, and terminally differentiated effector memory CD45RA+ cells were excluded. This sample is drawn from a study of shared clonotypes between healthy human individuals. CDR3 length: 13 residues. Germline CDR1 is GTSNPN and CDR2 is SVGIG (reference sequence). Between the trimmed V and J ends, which lost 2 bases and 2 bases, there was a span of 10 bases.

This TCR derives from a man younger than 35 in good health. Sequencing was carried out using naive CD8+ T cells sorted from blood. The genes are TRBV30 and TRBJ2-7, with D uncertain. The CDR3 DNA sequence: TGTGCCTGGAGTTCTCCGGGTCCCTACGAGCAGTACTTC. Protein product: CAWSSPGPYEQYF.